The 5 T cell receptor beta chains in this list originate from one sample, sequenced in a study of cytotoxic CD8 clonotypes in ibrutinib-treated CLL listed by TCRdb under 2021. Per the publication, the time point label means: about a year on ibrutinib. Library method: the immunoSEQ multiplex PCR assay. Entries here come from immuneACCESS through TCRdb and include only in-frame sequences with V and J called. Some clones fail to appear in such tables; in the studies checked, an unresolved V gene covers under half of the shortfall, and the cause of the remainder is unknown. The sample profile shows roughly 100,000 clones; 70% to 80% of them were found once. In total, the top ten clones hold 25% to 40% of the sample. The sample in question was PBMCs, obtained after 12 months of ibrutinib treatment. The receptor source for this set is a human donor with chronic lymphocytic leukemia.

The chain employs TRBV7-6 and TRBJ1-1; no firm D call. The germline V and J ends were trimmed by 10 bases and 1 base, with 13 bases remaining between them. This CDR3 contains 13 residues. Germline CDR1 and CDR2: SGHVS and FNYEAQ. In nucleotides, the CDR3 is TGTGCCACCACGAGGGCAGCGAACACTGAAGCTTTCTTT. It encodes CATTRAANTEAFF.

This clone appeared a few times. V gene TRBV6-6 combines with J gene TRBJ1-1; D is unclear. The CDR3 contains 12 residues. With 2 bases removed from V and 6 bases from J, the gap between germline ends came to 7 bases. Germline V CDR1 and CDR2: MNHNY, SVGAGI (reference sequence). The CDR3 DNA is TGTGCCAGCAGTTACAGGGTGGCTGAAGCTTTCTTT. Encoded protein: CASSYRVAEAFF.

V and J are TRBV5-1 and TRBJ2-7; 8 bases are shared with TRBD1. Per germline, CDR1 SGHRS and CDR2 YFSETQ. The CDR3 has 17 residues. V dropped 0 bases and J dropped 1; count of bases not matched to a gene: 9. The DNA for the CDR3 is TGCGCCAGCAGCTTGGCCCACCGGGACAGGTATTCCTACGAGCAGTACTTC. Its translation: CASSLAHRDRYSYEQYF. The whole variable domain, remainder taken from reference TRBV5-1 and TRBJ2-7, is KAGVTQTPRYLIKTRGQQVTLSCSPISGHRSVSWYQQTPGQGLQFLFEYFSETQRNKGNFPGRFSGRQFSNSRSEMNVSTLELGDSALYLCASSLAHRDRYSYEQYFGPGTRLTVT.

This clone was detected once. V and J are TRBV9 and TRBJ1-1, with 9 bases aligning to TRBD1. The CDR3 sequence is 14 residues long. The J segment lost 4 bases and the V segment lost 9 bases, leaving 10 bases of the junction unmatched. In germline, CDR1 is SGDLS, CDR2 YYNGEE. DNA of the CDR3: TGTGCCACCAGTGACGGGACAGGGCTCACTGAAGCTTTCTTT. Protein product: CATSDGTGLTEAFF.

V gene TRBV25-1 combines with J gene TRBJ1-2; D uncertain. Germline lookup yields CDR1 MGHDK and CDR2 SYGVNS. V lost 4 bases, J lost 3 bases, and 9 bases lay in between. The CDR3 length is 13 residues. The CDR3 loop is CASSVDRDYGYTF. The CDR3 DNA follows: TGTGCCAGCAGTGTAGACCGAGACTATGGCTACACCTTC.